This T cell receptor beta chain was observed in a study of T cell changes during pregnancy in multiple sclerosis. This clone was counted once. Assay: immunoSEQ multiplex PCR; the TCRdb copy retains only in-frame clones and omits some. The sample has under 130,000 clones, almost 95% seen once; the top ten hold around 0.92%. The CDR3 runs to 14 residues. V lost 6 bases to trimming and J lost 1 base, with 12 bases between them. From germline, CDR1 is KGHSH and CDR2 LQKENI. The chain recombines TRBV18 with TRBJ1-1; no reliable D call. This receptor was obtained from a female donor with multiple sclerosis, enrolled in a pregnancy study. The sequencing used peripheral blood, collected after pregnancy. The CDR3 is CASSLAGKNTEAFF. The CDR3 nucleotides are TGTGCCAGCTCGCTGGCGGGGAAGAACACTGAAGCTTTCTTT.